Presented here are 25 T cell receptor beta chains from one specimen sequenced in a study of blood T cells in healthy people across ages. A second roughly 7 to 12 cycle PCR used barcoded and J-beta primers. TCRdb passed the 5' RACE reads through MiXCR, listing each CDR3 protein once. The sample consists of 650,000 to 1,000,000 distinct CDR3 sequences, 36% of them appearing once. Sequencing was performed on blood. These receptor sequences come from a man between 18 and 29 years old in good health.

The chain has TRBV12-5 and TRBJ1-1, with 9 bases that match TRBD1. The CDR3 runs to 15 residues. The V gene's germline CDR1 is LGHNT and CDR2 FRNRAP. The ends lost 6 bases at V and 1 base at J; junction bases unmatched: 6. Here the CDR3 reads CASGLIQGANTEAFF. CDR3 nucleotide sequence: TGTGCTAGTGGCTTGATACAGGGGGCGAACACTGAAGCTTTCTTT.

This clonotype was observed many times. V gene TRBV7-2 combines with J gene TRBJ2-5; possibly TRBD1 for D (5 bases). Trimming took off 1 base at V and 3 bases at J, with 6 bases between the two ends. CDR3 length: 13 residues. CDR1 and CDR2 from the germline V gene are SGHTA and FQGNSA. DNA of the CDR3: TGTGCCAGCAGCTTAGAAGGGGAAGAGACCCAGTACTTC. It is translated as CASSLEGEETQYF.

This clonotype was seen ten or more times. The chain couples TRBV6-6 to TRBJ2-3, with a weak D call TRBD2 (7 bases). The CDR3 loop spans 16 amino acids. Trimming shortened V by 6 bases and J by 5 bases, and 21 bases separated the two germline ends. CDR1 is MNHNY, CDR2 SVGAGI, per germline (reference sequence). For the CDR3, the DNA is TGTGCCAGCAGCTACGGGTCACTAGGGGGGGGAGATACGCAGTATTTT. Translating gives CASSYGSLGGGDTQYF.

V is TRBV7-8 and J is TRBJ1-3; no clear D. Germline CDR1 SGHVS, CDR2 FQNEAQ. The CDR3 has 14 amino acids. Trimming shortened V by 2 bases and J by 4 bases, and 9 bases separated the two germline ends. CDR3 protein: CASSLTVGGNTIYF. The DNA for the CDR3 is TGTGCCAGCAGCTTAACGGTCGGGGGAAACACCATATATTTT.

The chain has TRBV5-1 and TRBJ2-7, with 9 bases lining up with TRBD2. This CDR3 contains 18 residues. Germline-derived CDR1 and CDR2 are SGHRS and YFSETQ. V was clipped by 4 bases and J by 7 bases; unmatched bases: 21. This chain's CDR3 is CASSRTGGGAPRYNEQYF. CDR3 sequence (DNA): TGCGCCAGCAGCCGGACTGGCGGGGGGGCACCTCGTTACAATGAGCAGTACTTC.

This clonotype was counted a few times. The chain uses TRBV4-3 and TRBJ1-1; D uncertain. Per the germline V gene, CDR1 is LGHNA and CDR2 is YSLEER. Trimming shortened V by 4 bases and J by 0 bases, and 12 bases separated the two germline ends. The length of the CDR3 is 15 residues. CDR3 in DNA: TGCGCCAGCAGCCCCCGGTTCAGTATGAACACTGAAGCTTTCTTT. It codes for CASSPRFSMNTEAFF.

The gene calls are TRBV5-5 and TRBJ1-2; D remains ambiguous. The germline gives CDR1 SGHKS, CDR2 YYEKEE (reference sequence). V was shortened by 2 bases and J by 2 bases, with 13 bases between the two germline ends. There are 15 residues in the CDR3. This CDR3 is CASSFYLTENYGYTF. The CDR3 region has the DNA TGTGCCAGCAGCTTTTATCTTACAGAAAACTATGGCTACACCTTC. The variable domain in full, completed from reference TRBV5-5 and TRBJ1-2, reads DAGVTQSPTHLIKTRGQQVTLRCSPISGHKSVSWYQQVLGQGPQFIFQYYEKEERGRGNFPDRFSARQFPNYSSELNVNALLLGDSALYLCASSFYLTENYGYTFGSGTRLTVV.

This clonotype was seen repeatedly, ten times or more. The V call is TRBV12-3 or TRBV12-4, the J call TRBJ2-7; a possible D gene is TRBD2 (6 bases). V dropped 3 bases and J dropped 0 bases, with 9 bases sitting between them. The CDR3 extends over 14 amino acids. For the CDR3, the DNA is TGTGCCAGCAGTTTTCGGGAGAGCTCCTACGAGCAGTACTTC. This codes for CASSFRESSYEQYF.

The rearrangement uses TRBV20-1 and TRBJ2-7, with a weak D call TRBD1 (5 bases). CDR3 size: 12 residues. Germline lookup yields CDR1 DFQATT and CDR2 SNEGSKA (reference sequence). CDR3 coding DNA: TGCAGCGTCGGGCCAGGGCGCTACGAGCAGTACTTC. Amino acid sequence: CSVGPGRYEQYF.

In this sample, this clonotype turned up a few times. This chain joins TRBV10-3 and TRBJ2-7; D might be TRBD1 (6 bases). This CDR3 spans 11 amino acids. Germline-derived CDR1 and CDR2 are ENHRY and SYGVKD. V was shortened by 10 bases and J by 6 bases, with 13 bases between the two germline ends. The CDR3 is CATMGAAEQYF. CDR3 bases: TGTGCCACGATGGGGGCAGCCGAGCAGTACTTC.

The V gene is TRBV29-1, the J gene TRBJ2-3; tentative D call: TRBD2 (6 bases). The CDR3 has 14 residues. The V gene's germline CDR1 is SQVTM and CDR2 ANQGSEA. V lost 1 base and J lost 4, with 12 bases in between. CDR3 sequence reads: CSVEGGGTSDTQYF. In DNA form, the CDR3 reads TGCAGCGTTGAAGGTGGGGGGACTTCAGATACGCAGTATTTT.

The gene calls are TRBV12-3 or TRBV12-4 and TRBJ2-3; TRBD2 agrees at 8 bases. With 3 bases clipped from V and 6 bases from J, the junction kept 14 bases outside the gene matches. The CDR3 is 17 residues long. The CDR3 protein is CASSLGFASGLRDTQYF. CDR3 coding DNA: TGTGCCAGCAGTTTGGGTTTCGCTAGCGGGTTGAGGGATACGCAGTATTTT.

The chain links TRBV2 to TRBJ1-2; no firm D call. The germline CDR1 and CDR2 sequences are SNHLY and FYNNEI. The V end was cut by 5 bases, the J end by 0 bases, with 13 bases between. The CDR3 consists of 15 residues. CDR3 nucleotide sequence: TGTGCCAGCAGTTCCATGAAGGGCTCTAACTATGGCTACACCTTC. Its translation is CASSSMKGSNYGYTF.

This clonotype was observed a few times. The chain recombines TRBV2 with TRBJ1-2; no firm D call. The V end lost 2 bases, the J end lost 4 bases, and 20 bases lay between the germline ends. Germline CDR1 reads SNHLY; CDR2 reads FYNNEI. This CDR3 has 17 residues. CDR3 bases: TGTGCCAGCAGTGAAAACGTGGCTACCGAAAAACTCTATGGCTACACCTTC. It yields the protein CASSENVATEKLYGYTF. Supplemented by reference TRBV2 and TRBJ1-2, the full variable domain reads EPEVTQTPSHQVTQMGQEVILRCVPISNHLYFYWYRQILGQKVEFLVSFYNNEISEKSEIFDDQFSVERPDGSNFTLKIRSTKLEDSAMYFCASSENVATEKLYGYTFGSGTRLTVV.

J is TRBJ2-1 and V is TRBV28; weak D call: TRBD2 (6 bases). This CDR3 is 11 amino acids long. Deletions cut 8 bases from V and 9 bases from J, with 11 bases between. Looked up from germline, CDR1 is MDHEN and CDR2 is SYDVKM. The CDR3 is CASPRGTEQFF. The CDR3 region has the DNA TGTGCCAGCCCGCGGGGCACTGAGCAGTTCTTC.

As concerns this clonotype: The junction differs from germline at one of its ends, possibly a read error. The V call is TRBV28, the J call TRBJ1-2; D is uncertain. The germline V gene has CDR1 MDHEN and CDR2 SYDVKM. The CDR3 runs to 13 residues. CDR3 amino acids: CASSVPENYGYTF. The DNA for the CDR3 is TGCGCCAGCAGTGTACCGGAAAACTATGGCTACACCTTC.

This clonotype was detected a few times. CDR3 in amino acids: CASSLAGGAVYEQYF. In DNA form, the CDR3 reads TGTGCCAGCAGCTTAGCTGGGGGAGCGGTCTACGAGCAGTACTTC. The gene calls are TRBV7-6 and TRBJ2-7, with D perhaps given as TRBD1 or TRBD2 (5 bases each). CDR1 is SGHVS and CDR2 is FNYEAQ in the germline V gene. V was cut by 0 bases and J by 3 bases, with 12 bases left in between. The CDR3 has 15 amino acids.

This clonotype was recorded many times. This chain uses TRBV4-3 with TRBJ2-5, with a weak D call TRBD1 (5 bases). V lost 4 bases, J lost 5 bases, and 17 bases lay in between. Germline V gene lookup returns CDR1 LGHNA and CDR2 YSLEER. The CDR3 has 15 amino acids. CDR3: CASSLNVGAGETQYF. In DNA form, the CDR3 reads TGCGCCAGCAGCCTAAATGTAGGGGCAGGGGAGACCCAGTACTTC.

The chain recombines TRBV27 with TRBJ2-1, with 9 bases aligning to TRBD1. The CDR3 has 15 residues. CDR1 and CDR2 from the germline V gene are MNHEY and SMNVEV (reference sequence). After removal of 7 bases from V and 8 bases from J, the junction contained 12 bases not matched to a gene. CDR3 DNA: TGTGCCAGCAAGTCTGAACAGGGGGCGAGGTATGAGCAGTTCTTC. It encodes CASKSEQGARYEQFF.

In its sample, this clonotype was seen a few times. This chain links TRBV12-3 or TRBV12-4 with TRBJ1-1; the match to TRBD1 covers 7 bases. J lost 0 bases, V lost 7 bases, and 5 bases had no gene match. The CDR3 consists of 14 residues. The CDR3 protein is CASNNRGLNTEAFF. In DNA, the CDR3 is TGTGCCAGCAATAACAGGGGCCTGAACACTGAAGCTTTCTTT.

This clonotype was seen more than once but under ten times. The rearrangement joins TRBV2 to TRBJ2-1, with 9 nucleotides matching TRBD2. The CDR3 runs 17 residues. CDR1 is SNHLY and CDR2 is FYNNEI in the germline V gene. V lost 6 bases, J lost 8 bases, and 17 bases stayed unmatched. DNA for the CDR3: TGTGCCAGCAGGCCGACCACCGGACTAGCGAATGGTGATGAGCAGTTCTTC. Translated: CASRPTTGLANGDEQFF.

The CDR3 DNA is TGTGCCAGCAGCGTAGAACAGGGTTACGAGCAGTACTTC. Amino acid sequence: CASSVEQGYEQYF. J is TRBJ2-7 and V is TRBV9, with a possible D match to TRBD1 (6 bases). The V gene lost 0 bases and the J gene lost 4 bases, with 8 bases spanning the gap. Germline-derived CDR1 and CDR2 are SGDLS and YYNGEE. The CDR3 consists of 13 residues.

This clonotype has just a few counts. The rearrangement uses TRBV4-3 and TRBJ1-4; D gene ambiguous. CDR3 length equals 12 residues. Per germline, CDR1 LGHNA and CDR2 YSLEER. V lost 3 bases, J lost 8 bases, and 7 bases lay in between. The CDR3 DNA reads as TGCGCCAGCAGCCAGGAGGAGGAAAAACTGTTTTTT. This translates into CASSQEEEKLFF.

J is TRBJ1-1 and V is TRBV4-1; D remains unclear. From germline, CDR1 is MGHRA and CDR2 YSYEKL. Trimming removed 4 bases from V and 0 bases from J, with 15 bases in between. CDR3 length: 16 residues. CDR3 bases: TGCGCCAGCAGCCCGCCCGGTGGGCTCATGAACACTGAAGCTTTCTTT. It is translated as CASSPPGGLMNTEAFF.

The DNA for the CDR3 is TGCAGTGCTAGAGAGCCCGGGAATAGCAATCAGCCCCAGCATTTT. Its protein product is CSAREPGNSNQPQHF. The chain employs TRBV20-1 and TRBJ1-5; D unresolved. The CDR3 consists of 15 residues. The V end lost 0 bases, the J end lost 0 bases, and 9 bases lay between the germline ends. From germline, CDR1 is DFQATT and CDR2 SNEGSKA (reference sequence).